Listed below are T cell receptor beta chains from one sample, sequenced in a study of fetal regulatory T cell absence and autoimmunity. The assay was immunoSEQ multiplex PCR, and TCRdb's table has in-frame clones only and misses some. The data contain about 95,000 clones, about three quarters of them seen just once; the ten biggest clones take up approximately 1.9%. Sequenced input: pancreas tissue. The source of these receptors is a male donor with IPEX syndrome. CDR3s include the opening cysteine and the closing phenylalanine or tryptophan. The D gene is left open where the match is weak. A row's size may be missing; if present it is once, few, many or a size class.

d_gene,j_gene,abundance,v_gene,CDR3nt,CDR3aa
TRBD2,TRBJ2-1,NA,TRBV5-1,TGCGCCAGCAGCTTGGAGGCGGGAGCCGAAAATGAGCAGTTCTTC,CASSLEAGAENEQFF
NA,TRBJ2-7,NA,TRBV9,TGTGCCAGCAGCGTAGGTGGGGGGACCTACGAGCAGTACTTC,CASSVGGGTYEQYF
TRBD2,TRBJ2-3,NA,TRBV7-2,TGTGCCAGCAGCAACAGCGGGGGGGCCTCAGATACGCAGTATTTT,CASSNSGGASDTQYF
TRBD1,TRBJ2-1,NA,TRBV27,TGTGCCAGCAGCTGGGACAGGGGGGGGTACAATGAGCAGTTCTTC,CASSWDRGGYNEQFF
TRBD2,TRBJ2-1,NA,TRBV4-2,TGTGCCAGCAGCCCCGACGGACTAGCGGGAGAAGGTTTTGATGAGCAGTTCTTC,CASSPDGLAGEGFDEQFF
NA,TRBJ2-7,NA,TRBV7-7,TGTGCCAGCAGCTTAGAACTGAGGTACGAGCAGTACTTC,CASSLELRYEQYF
NA,TRBJ2-7,NA,TRBV6-5,TGTGCCAGCGCTGACTCCTACGAGCAGTACTTC,CASADSYEQYF
TRBD1,TRBJ1-2,NA,TRBV20-1,TGCAGTGCGGGGACAGGGCGAGGCTACACCTTC,CSAGTGRGYTF
NA,TRBJ1-1,NA,TRBV9,TGTGCCAGCAGCGTAGCGAGGGTCGGGAGGACTGAAGCTTTCTTT,CASSVARVGRTEAFF
NA,TRBJ2-7,NA,TRBV15,TGTGCCACCAGCAGAGATCGGGTGGGGGGAAGGGGTTACGAGCAGTACTTC,CATSRDRVGGRGYEQYF
TRBD2,TRBJ2-1,NA,TRBV19,TGTGCCAGTAGTACTAGCGGGAGGAATGAGCAGTTCTTC,CASSTSGRNEQFF
NA,TRBJ2-7,NA,TRBV7-8,TGTGCCAGCAGCTTATCACCGGCACCCCAATATGGGGAGCAGTACTTC,CASSLSPAPQYGEQYF
TRBD2,TRBJ2-1,NA,TRBV7-8,TGTGCCAGCAGCTTATCTGCGGGAGGAGGTGAGCAGTTCTTC,CASSLSAGGGEQFF
TRBD1,TRBJ2-7,few,TRBV7-2,TGTGCCAGCAGCCCCGGACAGGGCCCTTCCTCCTACGAGCAGTACTTC,CASSPGQGPSSYEQYF
TRBD2,TRBJ2-1,NA,TRBV6-4,TGTGCCAGTACTACCGGGACTAGAAGTTACAATGAGCAGTTCTTC,CASTTGTRSYNEQFF
NA,TRBJ1-3,few,TRBV7-9,TGTGCCAGCAGCTTAGACGGAGGGGGAAACACCATATATTTT,CASSLDGGGNTIYF
NA,TRBJ2-3,NA,TRBV7-2,TGTGCCAGCAGCTTATTCCGATTCACAGATACGCAGTATTTT,CASSLFRFTDTQYF
TRBD2,TRBJ2-1,NA,TRBV9,TGTGCCAGCAGCGTAGCTAAAAAAGGACTAGCGCCCTACAATGAGCAGTTCTTC,CASSVAKKGLAPYNEQFF
NA,TRBJ2-7,NA,TRBV7-8,TGTGCCAGCAGCACAAGTCTGAGGGGCCAGAGCTCCTACGAGCAGTACTTC,CASSTSLRGQSSYEQYF
NA,TRBJ2-7,NA,TRBV30,TGTGCCTGGAGGGGGGGCTCCTACGAGCAGTACTTC,CAWRGGSYEQYF
NA,TRBJ2-3,NA,TRBV27,TGTGCCAGCAGTTCAATCTCTAGCACAGATACGCAGTATTTT,CASSSISSTDTQYF
NA,TRBJ2-5,once,TRBV7-6,TGTGCCAGCAGTCACCGGGACTGGGAGACCCAGTACTTC,CASSHRDWETQYF
TRBD1,TRBJ1-6,NA,TRBV6-1,TGTGCCAGCAGTGAGTTGAGGGGGCTATATTCACCCCTCCACTTT,CASSELRGLYSPLHF
NA,TRBJ1-2,NA,TRBV5-1,TGCGCCAGCAGCTTGCCCCCCGGGGGCTATGGCTACACCTTC,CASSLPPGGYGYTF
NA,TRBJ1-3,NA,TRBV6-1,TGTGCCAGCAGTGAAGGGGGCTCTGGAAACACCATATATTTT,CASSEGGSGNTIYF
TRBD2,TRBJ2-7,NA,TRBV27,TGTGCCAGCAGCTTAGCGGGAGTAAACTACGAGCAGTACTTC,CASSLAGVNYEQYF
TRBD1,TRBJ2-3,NA,TRBV9,TGTGCCAGCAGCGGAAGGACAGGGGGCGCAGATACGCAGTATTTT,CASSGRTGGADTQYF
TRBD1,TRBJ2-2,NA,TRBV6-1,TGTGCCAGCAGGACAGGGTATCGGGCCGGGGAGCTGTTTTTT,CASRTGYRAGELFF
NA,TRBJ2-1,few,TRBV10-2,TGCGCCAGCAGAGACAATGAGCAGTTCTTC,CASRDNEQFF
NA,TRBJ1-2,NA,TRBV13,TGTGCCAGCAGCTTAGGCCAGGCGGGGTATGGCTACACCTTC,CASSLGQAGYGYTF